This TCR beta chain was captured in a study of response to subunit inactivated influenza vaccine. The study, taken as a whole, reports: Each seasonal flu vaccination may recruit only limited new T cells, authors suggested.

Trimming cost V 1 base and J 2 bases; bases outside gene matches: 4. Per the germline V gene, CDR1 is LGHNA and CDR2 is YNFKEQ. This CDR3 region has 16 residues. From the RT-PCR reads, TCRdb called clonotypes with MiXCR, one entry per CDR3 protein. The sample yields under 550,000 distinct CDR3 sequences, approximately 7.7% seen once. With respect to this clonotype: Its matching antigen is unknown.

This sequence was found in a man between 50 and 69 years old who received an inactivated influenza vaccine. Source: PBMCs from blood, taken around 2 years after vaccination. The chain employs TRBV4-2 and TRBJ2-3; 9 bases are shared with TRBD2. CDR3 DNA: TGTGCCAGCAGCCAAGGACTAGCGGCGAACACAGATACGCAGTATTTT. This encodes CASSQGLAANTDTQYF.